This TCR beta chain was recorded in a study of shared clonotypes between healthy human individuals. Whole-study findings and limits: Rarefaction analysis demonstrated incomplete sorted-subset sequencing notwithstanding large depth.

Within Nashville, Tennessee resided all donors, each a Caucasian adult. Original processing methods: Owing to the provision of junction-only sequences devoid of quality scores by immunoSEQ, filtering differed. Assay used: immunoSEQ multiplex PCR; TCRdb lists only in-frame clones, some missing. Clone size and V and J calls were adopted from that table, with D and trimming inferred from the DNA. The profile shows millions of clones, around 95% of them singletons. In regard to this clone: Its specificity is unknown.

The receptor's source is a man younger than 30 in good health. Sequences were obtained from naive CD4+ T cells sorted from blood. Specified subset: CD45RA+ positively selected.

CDR3 coding DNA: TGTGCCAGCAGTCTGGGACAGGGAAATGGCTACACCTTC. The encoded protein is CASSLGQGNGYTF. The chain has TRBV28 and TRBJ1-2; 9 bases map to TRBD1. V trimming: 5 bases; J trimming: 6 bases; junction bases outside the gene matches: 4. The V gene's germline CDR1 is MDHEN and CDR2 SYDVKM. The CDR3 extends over 13 amino acids.